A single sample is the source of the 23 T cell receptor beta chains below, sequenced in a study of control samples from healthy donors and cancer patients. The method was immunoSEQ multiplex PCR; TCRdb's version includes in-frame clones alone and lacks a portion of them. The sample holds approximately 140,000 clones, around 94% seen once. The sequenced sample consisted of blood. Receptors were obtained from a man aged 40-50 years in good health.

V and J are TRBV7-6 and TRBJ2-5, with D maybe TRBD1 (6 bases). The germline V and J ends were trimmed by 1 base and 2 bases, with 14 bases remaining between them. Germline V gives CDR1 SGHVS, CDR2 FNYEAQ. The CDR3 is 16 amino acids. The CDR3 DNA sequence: TGTGCCAGCAGCTTAGGAGCAGGGGCCGAACAAGAGACCCAGTACTTC. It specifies CASSLGAGAEQETQYF.

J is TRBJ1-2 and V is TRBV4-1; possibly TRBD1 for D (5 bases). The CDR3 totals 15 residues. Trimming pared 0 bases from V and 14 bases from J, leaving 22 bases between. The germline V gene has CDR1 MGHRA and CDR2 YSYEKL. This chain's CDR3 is CASSQDEGTGRRSTF. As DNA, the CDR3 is TGCGCCAGCAGCCAAGATGAGGGAACAGGCCGGAGATCTACCTTC.

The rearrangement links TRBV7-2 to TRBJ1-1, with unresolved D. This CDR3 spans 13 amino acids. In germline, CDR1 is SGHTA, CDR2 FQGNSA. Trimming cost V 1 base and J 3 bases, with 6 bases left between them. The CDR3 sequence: CASSLVWDTEAFF. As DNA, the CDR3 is TGTGCCAGCAGCTTAGTTTGGGACACTGAAGCTTTCTTT.

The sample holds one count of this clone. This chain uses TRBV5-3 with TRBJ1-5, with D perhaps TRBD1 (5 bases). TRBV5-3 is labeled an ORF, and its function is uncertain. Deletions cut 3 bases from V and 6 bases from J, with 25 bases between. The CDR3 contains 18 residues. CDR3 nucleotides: TGTGCCAGAAGCTATCAACCCCGAGCGGCAGGGTGTAGTCAGCCCCAGCATTTT. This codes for CARSYQPRAAGCSQPQHF.

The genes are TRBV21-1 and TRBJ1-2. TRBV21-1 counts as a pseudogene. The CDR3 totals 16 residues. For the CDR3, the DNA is TGTGCCAGCAGCAAAGGAGGACCCACCTCTAACTATGGCTACACCTTC. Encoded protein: CASSKGGPTSNYGYTF.

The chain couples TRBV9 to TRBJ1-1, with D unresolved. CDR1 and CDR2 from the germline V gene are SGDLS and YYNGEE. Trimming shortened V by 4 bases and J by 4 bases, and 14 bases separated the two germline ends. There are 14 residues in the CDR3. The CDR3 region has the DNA TGTGCCAGCAGCCCAAGAGGAGGGATCACTGAAGCTTTCTTT. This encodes CASSPRGGITEAFF.

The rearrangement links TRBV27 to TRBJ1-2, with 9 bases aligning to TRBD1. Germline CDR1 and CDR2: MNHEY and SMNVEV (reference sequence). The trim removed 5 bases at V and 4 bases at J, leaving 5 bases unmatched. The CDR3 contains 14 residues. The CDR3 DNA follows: TGTGCCAGCAGTGGAACAGGGGGCGCCTATGGCTACACCTTC. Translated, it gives CASSGTGGAYGYTF.

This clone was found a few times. The CDR3 region is CASSTGLAEAKNIQYF. DNA of the CDR3: TGTGCCAGCAGCACGGGACTAGCGGAAGCCAAAAACATTCAGTACTTC. This chain uses TRBV4-2 with TRBJ2-4; 11 bases align to TRBD2. From germline, CDR1 is LGHNA and CDR2 YNFKEQ. CDR3 length: 16 amino acids. The V gene end was trimmed by 5 bases and the J gene end by 0 bases; junction bases not matched to a gene: 3.

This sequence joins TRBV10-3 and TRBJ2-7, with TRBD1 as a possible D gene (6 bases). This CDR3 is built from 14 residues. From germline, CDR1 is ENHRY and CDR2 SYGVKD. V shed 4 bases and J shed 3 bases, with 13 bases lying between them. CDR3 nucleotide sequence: TGTGCCATCAGTGGACACCTGGACAGCTACGAGCAGTACTTC. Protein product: CAISGHLDSYEQYF.

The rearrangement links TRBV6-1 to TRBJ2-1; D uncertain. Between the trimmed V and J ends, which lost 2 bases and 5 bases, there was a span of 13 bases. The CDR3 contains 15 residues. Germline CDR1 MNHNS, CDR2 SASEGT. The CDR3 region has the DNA TGTGCCAGCAGTGAACGACTGCTTAGCCACAATGAGCAGTTCTTC. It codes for CASSERLLSHNEQFF.

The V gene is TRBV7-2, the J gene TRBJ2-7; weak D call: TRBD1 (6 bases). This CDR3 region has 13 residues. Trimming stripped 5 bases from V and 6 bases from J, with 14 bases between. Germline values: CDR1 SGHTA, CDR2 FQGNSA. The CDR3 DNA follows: TGTGCCAGCAGCACACAGGGTTACTCCGAGCAGTACTTC. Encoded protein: CASSTQGYSEQYF.

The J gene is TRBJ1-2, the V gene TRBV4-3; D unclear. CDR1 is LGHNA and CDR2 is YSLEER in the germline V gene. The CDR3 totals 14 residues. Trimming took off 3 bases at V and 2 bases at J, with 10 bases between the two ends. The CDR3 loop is CASSHFGRNYGYTF. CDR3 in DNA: TGCGCCAGCAGCCACTTTGGCCGGAACTATGGCTACACCTTC.

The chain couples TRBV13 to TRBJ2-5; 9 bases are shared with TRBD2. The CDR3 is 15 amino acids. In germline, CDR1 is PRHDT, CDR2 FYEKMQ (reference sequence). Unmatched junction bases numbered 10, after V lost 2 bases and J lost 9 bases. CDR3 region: CASSLRGGGQGAQYF. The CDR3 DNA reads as TGTGCCAGCAGCTTACGCGGGGGGGGCCAAGGGGCCCAGTACTTC.

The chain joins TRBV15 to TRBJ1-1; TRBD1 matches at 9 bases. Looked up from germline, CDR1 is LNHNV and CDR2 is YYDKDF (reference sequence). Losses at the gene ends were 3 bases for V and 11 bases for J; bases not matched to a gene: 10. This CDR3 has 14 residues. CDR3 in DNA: TGTGCCACCAGCAGCGGGACAGGGCTAACCGGGGCTTTCTTT. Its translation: CATSSGTGLTGAFF.

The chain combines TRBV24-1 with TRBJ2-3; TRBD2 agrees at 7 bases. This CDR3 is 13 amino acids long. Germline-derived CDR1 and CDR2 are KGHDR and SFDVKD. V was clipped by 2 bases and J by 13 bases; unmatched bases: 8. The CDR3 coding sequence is TGTGCCACCAGTGATTCCTGGGGGGGGGTGGAGTATTTT. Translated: CATSDSWGGVEYF.

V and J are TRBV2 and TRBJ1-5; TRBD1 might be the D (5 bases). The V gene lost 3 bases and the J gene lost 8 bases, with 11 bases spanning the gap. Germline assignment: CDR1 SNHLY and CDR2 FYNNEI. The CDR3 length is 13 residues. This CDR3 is CASSERWGEPQHF. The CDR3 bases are TGTGCCAGCAGTGAGCGTTGGGGGGAGCCCCAGCATTTT.

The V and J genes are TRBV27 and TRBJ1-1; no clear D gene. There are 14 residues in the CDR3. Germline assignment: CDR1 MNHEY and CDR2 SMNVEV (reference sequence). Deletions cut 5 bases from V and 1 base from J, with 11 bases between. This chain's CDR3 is CASSPNIRNTEAFF. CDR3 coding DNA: TGTGCCAGCAGTCCAAACATTAGGAACACTGAAGCTTTCTTT.

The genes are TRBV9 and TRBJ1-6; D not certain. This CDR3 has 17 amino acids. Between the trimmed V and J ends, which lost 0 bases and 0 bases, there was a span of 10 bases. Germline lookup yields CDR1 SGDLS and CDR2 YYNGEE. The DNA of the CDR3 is TGTGCCAGCAGCGTAGGGATACAGAGCTCCTATAATTCACCCCTCCACTTT. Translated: CASSVGIQSSYNSPLHF.

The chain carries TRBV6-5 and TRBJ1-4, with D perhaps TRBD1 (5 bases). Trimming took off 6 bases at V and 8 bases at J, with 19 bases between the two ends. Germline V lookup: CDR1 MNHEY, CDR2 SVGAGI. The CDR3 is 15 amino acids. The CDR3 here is CASRPYTAGEEKLFF. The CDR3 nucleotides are TGTGCCAGCAGACCCTACACTGCGGGGGAGGAAAAACTGTTTTTT.

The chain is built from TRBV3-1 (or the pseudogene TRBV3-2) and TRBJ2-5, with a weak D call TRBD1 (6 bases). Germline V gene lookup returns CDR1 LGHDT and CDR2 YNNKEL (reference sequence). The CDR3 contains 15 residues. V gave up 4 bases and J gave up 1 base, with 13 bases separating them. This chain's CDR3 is CASSPRTVSQETQYF. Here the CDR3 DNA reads TGTGCCAGCAGCCCCCGGACAGTGAGCCAAGAGACCCAGTACTTC.

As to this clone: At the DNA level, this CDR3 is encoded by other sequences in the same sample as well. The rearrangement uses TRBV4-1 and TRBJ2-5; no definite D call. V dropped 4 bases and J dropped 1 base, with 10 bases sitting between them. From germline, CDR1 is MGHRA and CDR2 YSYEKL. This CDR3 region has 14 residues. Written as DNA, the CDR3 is TGCGCCAGCAGCCGAGGTCTGCCCCAAGAGACCCAGTACTTC. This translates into CASSRGLPQETQYF.

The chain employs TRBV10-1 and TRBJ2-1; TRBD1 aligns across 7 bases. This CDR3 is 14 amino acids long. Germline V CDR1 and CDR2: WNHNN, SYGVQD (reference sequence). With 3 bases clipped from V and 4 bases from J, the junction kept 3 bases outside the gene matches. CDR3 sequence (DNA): TGCGCCAGCAGTGAAGGCAGGGGGTACAATGAGCAGTTCTTC. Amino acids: CASSEGRGYNEQFF.

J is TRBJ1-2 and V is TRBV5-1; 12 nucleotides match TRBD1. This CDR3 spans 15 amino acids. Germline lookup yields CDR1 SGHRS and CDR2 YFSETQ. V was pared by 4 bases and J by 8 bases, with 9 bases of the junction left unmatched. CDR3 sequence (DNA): TGCGCCAGCAGCACCTCGGGACAGGGGGCAACGGGCTACACCTTC. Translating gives CASSTSGQGATGYTF.